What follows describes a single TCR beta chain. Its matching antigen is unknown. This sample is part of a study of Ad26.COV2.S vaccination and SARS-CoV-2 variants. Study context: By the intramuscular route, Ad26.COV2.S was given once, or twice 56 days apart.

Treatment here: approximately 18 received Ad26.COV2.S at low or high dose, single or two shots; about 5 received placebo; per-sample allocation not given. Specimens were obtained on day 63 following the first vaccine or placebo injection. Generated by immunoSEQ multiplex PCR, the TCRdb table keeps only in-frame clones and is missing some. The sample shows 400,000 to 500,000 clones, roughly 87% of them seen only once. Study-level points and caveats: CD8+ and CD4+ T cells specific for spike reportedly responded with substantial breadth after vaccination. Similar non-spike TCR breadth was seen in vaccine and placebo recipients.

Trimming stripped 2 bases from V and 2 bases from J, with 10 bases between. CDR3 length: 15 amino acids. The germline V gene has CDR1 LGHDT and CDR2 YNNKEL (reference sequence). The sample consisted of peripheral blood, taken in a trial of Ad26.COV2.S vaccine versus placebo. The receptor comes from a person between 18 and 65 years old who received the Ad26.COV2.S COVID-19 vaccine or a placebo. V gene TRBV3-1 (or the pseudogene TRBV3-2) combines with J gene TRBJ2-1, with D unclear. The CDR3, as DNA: TGTGCCAGCAGCCAACCCCGCTCCGCCTACAATGAGCAGTTCTTC. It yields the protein CASSQPRSAYNEQFF.